These T cell receptor beta chains were read from a single sample in a study of shared clonotypes between healthy human individuals. This table comes from immunoSEQ multiplex PCR, and its TCRdb copy is limited to in-frame clones, with some not included. The sample holds some 350,000 clones, less than 85% seen once. Specimen: memory CD4+ T cells sorted from blood. The source of these receptors is a man aged 30-40 years in good health. Both conserved end residues are part of each CDR3. D genes are given only for firm matches. Some rows have no size entry. The others give once, few or many, or a class for an expanded clone.

TRBJ2-7 | TRBV13 | NA | NA | CASSLGPDAYEQYF | TGTGCCAGCAGCTTAGGCCCAGACGCCTACGAGCAGTACTTC
TRBJ2-5 | TRBV6-6 | NA | TRBD2 | CASTHRGEYETQYF | TGTGCCAGCACCCACCGGGGGGAATACGAGACCCAGTACTTC
TRBJ2-1 | TRBV27 | NA | TRBD1 | CASSLSDRVYNEQFF | TGTGCCAGCAGTTTATCGGACAGGGTTTACAATGAGCAGTTCTTC
TRBJ1-4 | TRBV18 | few | NA | CASSREGPREKLFF | TGTGCCAGCTCACGGGAGGGACCGCGCGAAAAACTGTTTTTT
TRBJ2-7 | TRBV7-2 | once | TRBD2 | CASSAGLVPYEQYF | TGTGCCAGCAGCGCCGGACTAGTTCCCTACGAGCAGTACTTC
TRBJ2-3 | TRBV28 | NA | NA | CASSRNPTDTQYF | TGTGCCAGCAGCCGAAACCCCACAGATACGCAGTATTTT
TRBJ1-4 | TRBV5-8 | once | TRBD1 | CASSSAKWTGEKLFF | TGTGCCAGCAGCTCTGCGAAATGGACAGGAGAAAAACTGTTTTTT
TRBJ1-2 | TRBV15 | NA | TRBD1 | CATSSRQGGYTF | TGTGCCACCAGCAGCCGACAGGGTGGCTACACCTTC
TRBJ1-2 | TRBV27 | NA | NA | CASSLIAGGYGYTF | TGTGCCAGCAGTTTAATCGCAGGAGGCTATGGCTACACCTTC
TRBJ2-2 | TRBV2 | NA | TRBD1 | CASSAMNRGRAGELFF | TGTGCCAGCAGCGCGATGAACAGGGGTAGGGCCGGGGAGCTGTTTTTT
TRBJ2-1 | TRBV25-1 | NA | TRBD2 | CASSESLGLADSYNEQFF | TGTGCCAGCAGTGAATCCCTCGGACTAGCGGACTCCTACAATGAGCAGTTCTTC
TRBJ2-3 | TRBV5-5 | NA | TRBD2 | CASGLAGSTDTQYF | TGTGCCAGCGGACTAGCGGGATCCACAGATACGCAGTATTTT
TRBJ1-5 | TRBV2 | once | NA | CASSDGVSNQPQHF | TGTGCCAGCAGTGACGGGGTCAGCAATCAGCCCCAGCATTTT
TRBJ2-5 | TRBV18 | NA | TRBD2 | CASSGTSGETQYF | TGTGCCAGCTCAGGGACTAGCGGGGAGACCCAGTACTTC
TRBJ2-3 | TRBV10-1 | few | NA | CASSVGGGSTDTQYF | TGCGCCAGCAGTGTAGGTGGTGGGAGCACAGATACGCAGTATTTT
TRBJ1-1 | TRBV5-1 | few | TRBD1 | CASSLLGQGVQSAFF | TGCGCCAGCAGCTTACTGGGACAGGGGGTTCAGTCTGCTTTCTTT
TRBJ2-1 | TRBV7-9 | NA | TRBD1 | CASSNWDRADEQFF | TGTGCCAGCAGCAACTGGGACAGGGCAGATGAGCAGTTCTTC
TRBJ2-1 | TRBV4-1 | NA | TRBD2 | CASSLGTSGRVEQFF | TGCGCCAGCAGCCTCGGGACTAGCGGGAGGGTTGAGCAGTTCTTC
TRBJ1-2 | TRBV28 | NA | TRBD1 | CASRGTGLNGYTF | TGTGCCAGCAGGGGGACAGGGTTGAATGGCTACACCTTC
TRBJ2-7 | TRBV19 | once | NA | CASSRNRDTSQQYF | TGTGCCAGTAGTAGGAACCGGGACACCAGTCAGCAGTACTTC
TRBJ2-2 | TRBV7-9 | once | NA | CASSLDGRRTGELFF | TGTGCCAGCAGCTTGGACGGGAGAAGAACCGGGGAGCTGTTTTTT
TRBJ1-4 | TRBV6-1 | NA | TRBD1 | CASRQGAGEKLFF | TGTGCCAGCAGGCAGGGGGCTGGTGAAAAACTGTTTTTT
TRBJ1-4 | TRBV27 | NA | NA | CATRRGGAGEKLFF | TGTGCCACCCGGCGGGGGGGGGCTGGTGAAAAACTGTTTTTT
TRBJ2-7 | TRBV7-9 | NA | NA | CASSSRTTLRTYEQYF | TGTGCCAGCAGCTCTCGGACAACCCTTAGGACCTACGAGCAGTACTTC
TRBJ1-4 | TRBV9 | NA | TRBD1 | CASSPRQGSNEKLFF | TGTGCCAGCAGCCCTAGACAGGGAAGTAATGAAAAACTGTTTTTT
TRBJ2-5 | TRBV7-8 | NA | NA | CASSLVAHGTQETQYF | TGTGCCAGCAGCTTAGTGGCCCACGGCACCCAAGAGACCCAGTACTTC
TRBJ1-2 | TRBV5-1 | NA | NA | CASSLGPGYTF | TGCGCCAGCAGCTTGGGACCTGGCTACACCTTC
TRBJ2-6 | TRBV18 | NA | TRBD1 | CARSPAGTGGLSGANVLTF | TGTGCCCGCTCACCGGCCGGGACAGGGGGACTATCGGGGGCCAACGTCCTGACTTTC
TRBJ2-1 | TRBV9 | NA | TRBD2 | CASSAQLAGGHNEQFF | TGTGCCAGCAGCGCGCAACTAGCGGGAGGACACAATGAGCAGTTCTTC
TRBJ2-1 | TRBV10-2 | NA | NA | CASSEIIYEQFF | TGCGCCAGCAGTGAGATTATATATGAGCAGTTCTTC
TRBJ1-2 | TRBV2 | NA | NA | CASSRIGQGREGYTF | TGTGCCAGCAGTAGGATTGGGCAGGGCCGCGAGGGCTACACCTTC
TRBJ1-2 | TRBV6-6 | NA | NA | CASSSEGYGYTF | TGTGCCAGCAGTTCGGAGGGCTATGGCTACACCTTC
TRBJ2-7 | TRBV18 | NA | TRBD2 | CASSKGRGSYEQYF | TGTGCCAGCTCAAAGGGGAGGGGTTCCTACGAGCAGTACTTC
TRBJ2-1 | TRBV25-1 | NA | NA | CASARRDEQFF | TGTGCCAGCGCACGGAGGGATGAGCAGTTCTTC
TRBJ1-2 | TRBV5-1 | NA | NA | CASSLATVGGYTF | TGTGCCAGCAGCTTGGCGACAGTCGGTGGCTACACCTTC
TRBJ2-7 | TRBV30 | NA | TRBD2 | CAWSQGLVFYEQYF | TGTGCCTGGAGCCAGGGACTAGTATTCTACGAGCAGTACTTC
TRBJ1-3 | TRBV19 | NA | NA | CASSIQSGNTIYF | TGTGCCAGTAGTATCCAGTCTGGAAACACCATATATTTT
TRBJ2-1 | TRBV25-1 | NA | NA | CASSETRNEQFF | TGTGCCAGCAGTGAAACCAGGAATGAGCAGTTCTTC
TRBJ1-5 | TRBV2 | NA | TRBD1 | CASSEGQGEQPQHF | TGTGCCAGCAGTGAAGGGCAGGGGGAGCAGCCCCAGCATTTT
TRBJ2-7 | TRBV18 | NA | NA | CASSPLDGNGEQYF | TGTGCCAGCTCACCACTCGACGGGAATGGCGAGCAGTACTTC
TRBJ2-6 | TRBV18 | NA | TRBD1 | CASSPGTGSSGANVLTF | TGTGCCAGCTCACCAGGGACAGGGAGCTCTGGGGCCAACGTCCTGACTTTC
TRBJ2-7 | TRBV28 | NA | TRBD1 | CASSSTRQGLGEYF | TGTGCCAGCAGTTCCACAAGACAGGGTCTAGGGGAGTACTTC